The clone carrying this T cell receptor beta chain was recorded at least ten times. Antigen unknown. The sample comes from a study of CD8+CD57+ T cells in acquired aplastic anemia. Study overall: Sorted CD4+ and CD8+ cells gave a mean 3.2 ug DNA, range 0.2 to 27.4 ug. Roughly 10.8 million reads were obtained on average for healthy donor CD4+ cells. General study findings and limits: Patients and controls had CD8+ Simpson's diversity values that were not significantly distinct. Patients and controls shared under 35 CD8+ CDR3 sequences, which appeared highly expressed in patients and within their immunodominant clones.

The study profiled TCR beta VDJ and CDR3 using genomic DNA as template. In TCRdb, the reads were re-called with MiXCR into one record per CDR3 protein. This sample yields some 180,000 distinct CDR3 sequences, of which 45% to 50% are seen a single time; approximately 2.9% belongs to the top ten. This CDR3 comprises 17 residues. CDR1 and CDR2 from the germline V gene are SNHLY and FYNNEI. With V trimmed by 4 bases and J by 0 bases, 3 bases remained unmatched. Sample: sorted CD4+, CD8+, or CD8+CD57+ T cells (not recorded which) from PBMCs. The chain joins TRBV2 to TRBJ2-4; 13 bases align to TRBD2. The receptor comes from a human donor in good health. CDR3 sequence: CASSGRTSGRAKNIQYF. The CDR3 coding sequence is TGTGCCAGCAGTGGGAGGACTAGCGGGAGAGCCAAAAACATTCAGTACTTC.